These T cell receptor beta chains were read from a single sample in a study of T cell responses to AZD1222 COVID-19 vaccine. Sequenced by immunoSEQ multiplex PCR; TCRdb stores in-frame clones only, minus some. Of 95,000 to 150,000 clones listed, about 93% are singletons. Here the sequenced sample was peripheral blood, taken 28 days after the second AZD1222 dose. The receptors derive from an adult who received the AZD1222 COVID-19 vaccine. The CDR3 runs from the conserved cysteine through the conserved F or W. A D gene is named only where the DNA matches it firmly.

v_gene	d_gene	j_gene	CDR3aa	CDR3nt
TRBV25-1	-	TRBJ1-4	CASSEYTGGAEKLFF	TGTGCCAGCAGTGAATATACCGGGGGCGCTGAAAAACTGTTTTTT
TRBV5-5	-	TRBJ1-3	CASSPTGGDTIYF	TGTGCCAGCAGCCCCACCGGGGGGGACACCATATATTTT
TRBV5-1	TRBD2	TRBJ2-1	CASSLGLAGYNEQFF	TGCGCCAGCAGCTTGGGACTAGCGGGGTACAATGAGCAGTTCTTC
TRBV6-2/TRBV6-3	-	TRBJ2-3	CASSYSDSTDTQYF	TGTGCCAGCAGTTACAGCGACAGCACAGATACGCAGTATTTT
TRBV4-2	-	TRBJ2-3	CASSQDWGDRFGSTDTQYF	TGTGCCAGCAGCCAAGATTGGGGGGACCGATTTGGAAGCACAGATACGCAGTATTTT
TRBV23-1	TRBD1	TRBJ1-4	CASSQCRRQGKRGNEKLFF	TGCGCCAGCAGTCAATGTAGGCGACAGGGGAAGCGGGGGAATGAAAAACTGTTTTTT
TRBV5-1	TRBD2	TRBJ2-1	CASSITSGPYNEQFF	TGCGCCAGCAGCATTACTAGCGGCCCCTACAATGAGCAGTTCTTC
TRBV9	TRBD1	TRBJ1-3	CASSVGTGGGNTIYF	TGTGCCAGCAGCGTCGGGACAGGGGGTGGAAACACCATATATTTT
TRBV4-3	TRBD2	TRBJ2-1	CASSQDIAGRYEQFF	TGCGCCAGCAGCCAAGATATAGCGGGGCGATATGAGCAGTTCTTC
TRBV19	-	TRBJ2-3	CASSIDTDTQYF	TGTGCCAGTAGTATTGACACAGATACGCAGTATTTT